These T cell receptor beta chains were read from a single sample in a study of shared clonotypes between healthy human individuals. Using immunoSEQ multiplex PCR, the repertoire was profiled, and TCRdb retains in-frame clones only, with some absent. Of about 680,000 clones detected, around three quarters appear once; the ten largest clones hold 1.5% to 2%. Sequencing was done on a sample of memory CD4+ T cells sorted from blood. These receptors came from a woman aged 25 to 39 in good health. Each CDR3 is given with its conserved first and last residue. D genes are given only for firm matches. Where a row states a size, it is once, few, many or the class of an expanded clone; other rows omit it.

CDR3aa,CDR3nt,j_gene,v_gene,abundance,d_gene
CASSQTRDRGETQYF,TGCGCCAGCAGCCAGACCCGGGACAGGGGAGAGACCCAGTACTTC,TRBJ2-5,TRBV4-1,once,TRBD1
CASSPRTRSPTEAFF,TGTGCCAGCAGCCCTAGGACCCGCTCCCCCACTGAAGCTTTCTTT,TRBJ1-1,TRBV2,-,-
CASRDSPAYEQYF,TGCGCCAGCAGGGACAGCCCGGCCTACGAGCAGTACTTC,TRBJ2-7,TRBV10-2,once,-
CASSPTRSGRGSGELFF,TGTGCCAGCAGCCCAACCCGTAGCGGGAGAGGCTCCGGGGAGCTGTTTTTT,TRBJ2-2,TRBV7-9,-,TRBD2
CASSIQGGNEKLFF,TGTGCCAGTAGTATACAGGGCGGGAATGAAAAACTGTTTTTT,TRBJ1-4,TRBV19,-,-
CAIQWTGKISGYTF,TGTGCCATACAATGGACAGGGAAAATTTCAGGCTACACCTTC,TRBJ1-2,TRBV28,medium-sized,TRBD1
CASSPGASSYEQYF,TGCGCCAGCAGCCCCGGGGCCTCTTCCTACGAGCAGTACTTC,TRBJ2-7,TRBV5-1,-,-
CATLHPTGDNQPQHF,TGTGCCACCTTACATCCCACGGGGGATAATCAGCCCCAGCATTTT,TRBJ1-5,TRBV28,-,-
CASSLIFGVGNQPQHF,TGTGCCAGCAGTTTGATTTTTGGCGTCGGGAATCAGCCCCAGCATTTT,TRBJ1-5,TRBV28,-,-
CASSLVEFTDTQYF,TGTGCCAGCAGCTTAGTAGAATTCACAGATACGCAGTATTTT,TRBJ2-3,TRBV7-9,-,-
CASSGFSDRRPHPPDTQYF,TGCGCCAGCAGCGGATTCTCCGACCGCCGACCCCACCCCCCAGATACGCAGTATTTT,TRBJ2-3,TRBV5-1,many,-
CSVRGPMNTEAFF,TGCAGCGTTCGAGGGCCGATGAACACTGAAGCTTTCTTT,TRBJ1-1,TRBV29-1,-,-
CASSVGTPRDEQFF,TGCGCCAGCAGCGTCGGGACCCCGCGGGATGAGCAGTTCTTC,TRBJ2-1,TRBV5-1,-,-
CASSNQRGPYNEQFF,TGCGCCAGCAGTAATCAGCGGGGACCCTACAATGAGCAGTTCTTC,TRBJ2-1,TRBV5-1,-,TRBD2
CASSRRHLQPSGANVLTF,TGTGCCAGCAGCCGACGTCATTTACAGCCCTCTGGGGCCAACGTCCTGACTTTC,TRBJ2-6,TRBV14,-,-
CASSQGRGSDEQFF,TGTGCCAGCAGCCAAGGTCGAGGATCCGATGAGCAGTTCTTC,TRBJ2-1,TRBV14,once,-
CASSLLNDRAYEQYF,TGTGCCAGCAGCTTGCTAAATGACCGAGCCTACGAGCAGTACTTC,TRBJ2-7,TRBV11-2,few,-
CASSVGLAGVETQYF,TGTGCCAGCAGCGTTGGACTAGCGGGAGTAGAGACCCAGTACTTC,TRBJ2-5,TRBV7-3,-,TRBD2
CASQLHGSETQYF,TGTGCCAGCCAACTACACGGGTCCGAGACCCAGTACTTC,TRBJ2-5,TRBV27,-,-
CASSLVLAGPDTQYF,TGTGCCAGCAGCTTAGTACTAGCGGGACCCGATACGCAGTATTTT,TRBJ2-3,TRBV7-2,-,TRBD2
CASSLGATYINYGYTF,TGCGCCAGCAGCTTGGGGGCGACATACATTAACTATGGCTACACCTTC,TRBJ1-2,TRBV5-1,-,-
CASSPATGGTGELFF,TGTGCCAGCTCACCTGCGACAGGGGGAACCGGGGAGCTGTTTTTT,TRBJ2-2,TRBV18,-,TRBD1
CASSRGVLDNEQFF,TGTGCCAGCAGCAGGGGGGTTTTAGACAATGAGCAGTTCTTC,TRBJ2-1,TRBV6-5,-,-
CATSRRTGKNTEAFF,TGTGCCACCAGCAGGAGGACAGGAAAGAACACTGAAGCTTTCTTT,TRBJ1-1,TRBV15,few,TRBD1